This is a list of T cell receptor beta chains from one sample in a study of blood T cell repertoires in COVID-19. Assay: immunoSEQ multiplex PCR; the TCRdb copy retains only in-frame clones and omits some. The repertoire includes about 60,000 clones, 75% to 90% of them detected once, and 10% sits in the top ten. The sample consisted of peripheral blood. These receptors originate from a human donor with acute or convalescent COVID-19. The donor label of this sample is uncertain. CDR3s include the opening cysteine and the closing phenylalanine or tryptophan. D genes are given only for firm matches. Where a row states a size, it is once, few, many or the class of an expanded clone; other rows omit it.

abundance,d_gene,v_gene,j_gene,CDR3aa,CDR3nt
-,-,TRBV12-3/TRBV12-4,TRBJ2-5,CASSLGRGETQYF,TGTGCCAGCAGTTTAGGCAGGGGAGAGACCCAGTACTTC
-,-,TRBV28,TRBJ2-5,CASSYGLGETQYF,TGTGCCAGCAGTTATGGTCTCGGGGAGACCCAGTACTTC
-,-,TRBV9,TRBJ1-1,CASSDRVNTEAFF,TGTGCCAGCAGCGACCGGGTCAACACTGAAGCTTTCTTT
-,-,TRBV6-4,TRBJ2-3,CASSDGQDQYF,TGTGCCAGCAGTGACGGCCAAGATCAGTATTTT
-,-,TRBV7-2,TRBJ2-7,CASSSLAYYEQYF,TGTGCCAGCAGCTCACTAGCTTACTACGAGCAGTACTTC
-,-,TRBV5-1,TRBJ1-4,CASSRQTDNEKLFF,TGCGCCAGCAGCCGACAGACTGATAATGAAAAACTGTTTTTT
-,TRBD2,TRBV12-3/TRBV12-4,TRBJ2-3,CASSLAGGGTQYF,TGTGCCAGCAGTTTGGCGGGCGGGGGTACGCAGTATTTT
-,TRBD1,TRBV6-4,TRBJ2-2,CASMSSGGRTGELFF,TGTGCCAGCATGTCTTCAGGGGGCAGGACCGGGGAGCTGTTTTTT
-,-,TRBV7-7,TRBJ2-2,CASSFGRGFNAGELFF,TGTGCCAGCAGCTTTGGGCGCGGGTTCAACGCCGGGGAGCTGTTTTTT
few,-,TRBV4-1,TRBJ2-6,CASSQGPTGSPGANVLTF,TGCGCCAGCAGCCAAGGACCTACAGGGTCTCCTGGGGCCAACGTCCTGACTTTC
-,-,TRBV7-6,TRBJ2-7,CASSRNRDSYEQYF,TGTGCCAGCAGCAGGAACCGGGACTCTTACGAGCAGTACTTC
-,-,TRBV28,TRBJ1-1,CASSLVGGIGTEAFF,TGTGCCAGCAGTTTAGTAGGGGGTATAGGGACTGAAGCTTTCTTT
-,TRBD1,TRBV25-1,TRBJ1-2,CASSDSTGEYGYTF,TGTGCCAGCAGTGATTCGACAGGGGAATATGGCTACACCTTC
-,-,TRBV6-5,TRBJ1-1,CASSSKPYRTEAFF,TGTGCCAGCAGTTCCAAACCGTATCGGACTGAAGCTTTCTTT
-,-,TRBV7-8,TRBJ1-5,CASSWTAGNNQPQHF,TGTGCCAGCAGCTGGACCGCAGGGAACAATCAGCCCCAGCATTTT
-,-,TRBV21-1,TRBJ2-5,CASSKASGPQETQYF,TGTGCCAGCAGCAAGGCTAGCGGGCCTCAAGAGACCCAGTACTTC
-,TRBD1,TRBV19,TRBJ1-2,CASSMGPGGVYGYTF,TGTGCCAGTAGTATGGGGCCAGGGGGCGTCTATGGCTACACCTTC
-,TRBD2,TRBV2,TRBJ2-2,CASRNSGGPAGELFF,TGTGCCAGCAGGAATAGCGGGGGGCCCGCCGGGGAGCTGTTTTTT
-,TRBD1,TRBV6-5,TRBJ2-5,CASSLTGVETQYF,TGTGCCAGCAGTCTTACAGGGGTAGAGACCCAGTACTTC
-,-,TRBV5-4,TRBJ1-3,CASSSGSGVNTIYF,TGTGCCAGCAGCTCTGGTTCAGGCGTAAACACCATATATTTT
-,TRBD2,TRBV29-1,TRBJ2-7,CSAGEGGLSYEQYF,TGCAGCGCCGGGGAGGGAGGGCTCTCCTACGAGCAGTACTTC
-,-,TRBV7-2,TRBJ1-2,CASSLDGGGYTF,TGTGCCAGCAGCTTAGACGGCGGGGGCTACACCTTC
-,TRBD1,TRBV30,TRBJ1-2,CAWHAGGSLVYGYTF,TGTGCCTGGCACGCAGGGGGTTCACTCGTCTATGGCTACACCTTC
-,TRBD2,TRBV13,TRBJ2-1,CASSPELAAHSYNEQFF,TGTGCCAGCAGCCCGGAGCTAGCGGCCCATTCCTACAATGAGCAGTTCTTC
once,TRBD1,TRBV7-9,TRBJ1-2,CASSSQGGANNYGYTF,TGTGCCAGCAGCTCACAGGGGGGCGCGAATAACTATGGCTACACCTTC
-,-,TRBV7-3,TRBJ2-1,CASSPGQGKTSGPYNEQFF,TGTGCCAGCAGCCCAGGACAGGGGAAGACTAGCGGGCCCTACAATGAGCAGTTCTTC